What follows describes a single T cell receptor beta chain. CDR1 and CDR2 from the germline V gene are KGHSH and LQKENI. V lost 0 bases and J lost 5, with 13 bases in between. This CDR3 region has 16 residues. Clones were sequenced by immunoSEQ multiplex PCR, and TCRdb holds only the in-frame ones, with some missing. This table has roughly 38,000 clones, about 90% appearing once. This sample stems from a study of T cell changes during pregnancy in multiple sclerosis. This chain joins TRBV18 and TRBJ2-2; possibly TRBD2 for D (5 bases). Material: CD4+ T cells from peripheral blood mononuclear cells, obtained in the second trimester of pregnancy. The sequence was obtained from a female donor in good health, enrolled as a control in a pregnancy study. CDR3 bases: TGTGCCAGCTCACCACCGAGCAGGTGGGAGACCGGGGAGCTGTTTTTT. It encodes CASSPPSRWETGELFF.